This TCR beta chain was recovered during a study of technical replicates of blood from a few donors. The CDR3 is made up of 15 amino acids. Germline V CDR1 and CDR2: MGHRA, YSYEKL. The germline V and J ends were trimmed by 0 bases and 2 bases, with 11 bases remaining between them. Profiled with immunoSEQ multiplex PCR; TCRdb holds only in-frame clones, not every one. The data hold approximately 100,000 clones, with nearly 96% observed a single time. The J gene is TRBJ2-7, the V gene TRBV4-1, with D possibly being TRBD1 (6 bases). The source is a human donor in good health. The sample taken for sequencing was T cells isolated from PBMCs. This CDR3 reads CASSQDPDSTYEQYF. In nucleotides, the CDR3 is TGCGCCAGCAGCCAAGATCCGGACAGTACCTACGAGCAGTACTTC.